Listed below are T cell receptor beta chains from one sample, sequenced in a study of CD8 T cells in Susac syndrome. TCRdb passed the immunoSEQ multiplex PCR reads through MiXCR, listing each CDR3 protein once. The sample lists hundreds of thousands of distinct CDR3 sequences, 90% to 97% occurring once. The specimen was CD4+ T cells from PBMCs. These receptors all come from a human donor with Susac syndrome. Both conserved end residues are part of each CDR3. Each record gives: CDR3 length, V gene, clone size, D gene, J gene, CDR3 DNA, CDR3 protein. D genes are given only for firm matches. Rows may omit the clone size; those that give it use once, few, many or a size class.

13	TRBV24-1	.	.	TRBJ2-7	TGTGCCACCCAGAGGACGGACTCCTACGAGCAGTACTTC	CATQRTDSYEQYF
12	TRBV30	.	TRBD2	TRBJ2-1	TGTAGCGGGAGGTCCTCCTACAATGAGCAGTTCTTC	CSGRSSYNEQFF
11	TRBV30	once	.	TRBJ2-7	TGTGCCTGGAGGAATTCCTACGAGCAGTACTTC	CAWRNSYEQYF
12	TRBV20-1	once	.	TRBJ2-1	TGCAGTGTGAGCCTAGTAGACAATGAGCAGTTCTTC	CSVSLVDNEQFF
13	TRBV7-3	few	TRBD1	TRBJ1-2	TGTGCCAGCAGCTTGGGACAGCCTTATGGCTACACCTTC	CASSLGQPYGYTF
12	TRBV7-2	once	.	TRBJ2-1	TGTGCCAGCAGGGGGGGAGTGTATGAGCAGTTCTTC	CASRGGVYEQFF
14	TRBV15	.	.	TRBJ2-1	TGTGCCACCAGCACATACGTAAACTACAATGAGCAGTTCTTC	CATSTYVNYNEQFF
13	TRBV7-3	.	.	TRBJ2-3	TGTGCCAGCAGCCCGGGAAGTGCAGATACGCAGTATTTT	CASSPGSADTQYF
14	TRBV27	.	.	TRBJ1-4	TGTGCCAGCAGTCAGAACCGGGACACTGAAAAACTGTTTTTT	CASSQNRDTEKLFF
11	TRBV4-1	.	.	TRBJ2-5	TGCGCCAGCAGCCAAGGCCGGACCCAGTACTTC	CASSQGRTQYF
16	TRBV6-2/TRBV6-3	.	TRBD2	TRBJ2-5	TGTGCCAGCAGCAGGACTAGCGGGAGACCGCAAGAGACCCAGTACTTC	CASSRTSGRPQETQYF
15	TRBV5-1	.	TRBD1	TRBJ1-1	TGCGCCAGCAGCTTGGTGACAGGGGGGATGGCTGAAGCTTTCTTT	CASSLVTGGMAEAFF
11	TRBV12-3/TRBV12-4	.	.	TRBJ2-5	TGTGCCAGCAGTATCCAAGAGACCCAGTACTTC	CASSIQETQYF
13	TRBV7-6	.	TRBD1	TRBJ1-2	TGTGCCAGCAGCTTGGAGGGGGCCTATGGCTACACCTTC	CASSLEGAYGYTF
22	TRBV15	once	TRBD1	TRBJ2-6	TGTGCCACCAGCGACCAAAGGCCGGGACAGTGGGGGATTAGCTCTGGGGCCAACGTCCTGACTTTC	CATSDQRPGQWGISSGANVLTF
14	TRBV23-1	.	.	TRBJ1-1	TGCGCCAGCAGTCCCAAATCGTTCCCCCCTTGTGGTTTCTTT	CASSPKSFPPCGFF
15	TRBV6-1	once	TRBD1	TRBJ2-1	TGTGCCAGCAGTGAGGGACAGCCTTCCTACAATGAGCAGTTCTTC	CASSEGQPSYNEQFF
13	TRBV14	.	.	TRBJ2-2	TGTGCCAGCAGCCTCAGGCGGGCCGGGGAGCTGTTTTTT	CASSLRRAGELFF
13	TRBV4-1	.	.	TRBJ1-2	TGCGCCAGCAGCACAAACATGAGATATGGCTACACCTTC	CASSTNMRYGYTF
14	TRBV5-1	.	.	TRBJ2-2	TGCGCCAGCAGCTCGGACAGAAGGACCGGGGAGCTGTTTTTT	CASSSDRRTGELFF
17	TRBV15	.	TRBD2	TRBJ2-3	TGTGCCACCAGCAACTACCAGGGACTAGGGGACACAGATACGCAGTATTTT	CATSNYQGLGDTDTQYF
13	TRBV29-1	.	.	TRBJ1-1	TGCAGCGTTCAGATGGGGCTAAACACTGAAGCTTTCTTT	CSVQMGLNTEAFF
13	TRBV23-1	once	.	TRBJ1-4	TGCGCCAGCAGTCCTTGCGCTAATGAAAAACTGTTTTTT	CASSPCANEKLFF
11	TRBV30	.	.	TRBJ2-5	TGTGCCTGGAGCTTCCGCGAGACCCAGTACTTC	CAWSFRETQYF
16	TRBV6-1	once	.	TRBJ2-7	TGTGCCAGCAGCTTCAGCCGGGACTCGGTCTCCTACGAGCAGTACTTC	CASSFSRDSVSYEQYF
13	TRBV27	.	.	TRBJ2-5	TGTGCCAGTAATACAGGTTTGGGAGAGACCCAGTACTTC	CASNTGLGETQYF
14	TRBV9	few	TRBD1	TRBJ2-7	TGTGCCAGCGCCCCAGGACAGGCCTCCGGTGAGCAGTACTTC	CASAPGQASGEQYF
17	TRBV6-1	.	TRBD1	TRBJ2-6	TGTGCCAGCAGACGACGACAGGGCAAGACTGGGGCCAACGTCCTGACTTTC	CASRRRQGKTGANVLTF
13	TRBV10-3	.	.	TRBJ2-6	TGTGCCATCAGTGAACTTGGGGCCAACGTCCTGACTTTC	CAISELGANVLTF
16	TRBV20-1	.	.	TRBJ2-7	TGCAGTGCTAGAGAGATCGGCACTAGTTTCTCCTACGAGCAGTACTTC	CSAREIGTSFSYEQYF
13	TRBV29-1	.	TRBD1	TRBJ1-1	TGCAGCGTCACAGGACAGGGGGGCACTGAAGCTTTCTTT	CSVTGQGGTEAFF
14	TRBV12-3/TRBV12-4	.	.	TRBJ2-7	TGTGCCAGCAGCCCCCGCCAGGGTGACTACGAGCAGTACTTC	CASSPRQGDYEQYF
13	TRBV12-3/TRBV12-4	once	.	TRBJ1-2	TGTGCCAGCAGTTTAGGGTATGGGAATGGCTACACCTTC	CASSLGYGNGYTF
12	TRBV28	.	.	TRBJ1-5	TGTGCCAGCAGCTCTACGGATCAGCCCCAGCATTTT	CASSSTDQPQHF
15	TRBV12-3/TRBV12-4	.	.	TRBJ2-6	TGTGCCAGCAGTTCCGCGGCCGACGGGGCCAACGTCCTGACTTTC	CASSSAADGANVLTF
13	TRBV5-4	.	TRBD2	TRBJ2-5	TGTGCCGGAAGACTAGCGGGACTTGAGACCCAGTACTTC	CAGRLAGLETQYF
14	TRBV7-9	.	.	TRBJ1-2	TGTGCCAGCAGCTTAACCCTAGGCAGCTATGGCTACACCTTC	CASSLTLGSYGYTF
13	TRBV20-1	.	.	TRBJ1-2	TGCAGTGCTCCCCGATCCTCTGGATATGGCTACACCTTC	CSAPRSSGYGYTF
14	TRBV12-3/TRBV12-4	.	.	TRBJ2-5	TGTGCCAGCAGTTTAGGAGGGTTCCAAGAGACCCAGTACTTC	CASSLGGFQETQYF
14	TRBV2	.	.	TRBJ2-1	TGTGCCAGCAGGCCGGGACAAAACTTCAATGAGCAGTTCTTC	CASRPGQNFNEQFF
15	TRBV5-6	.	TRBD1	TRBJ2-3	TGTGCCAGCAGCTACCGGACAGGGGTGGGAGATACGCAGTATTTT	CASSYRTGVGDTQYF
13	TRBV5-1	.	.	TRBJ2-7	TGCGCCAGCAGTTTCCACCTCCCGGGCGAGCAGTACTTC	CASSFHLPGEQYF
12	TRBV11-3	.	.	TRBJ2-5	TGTGCCAGCAGGGGAGCCCCCCAGATCCAGTACTTC	CASRGAPQIQYF
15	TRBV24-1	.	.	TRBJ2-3	TGTGCCACCAGATTGGGACCTAGAAGCACAGATACGCAGTATTTT	CATRLGPRSTDTQYF
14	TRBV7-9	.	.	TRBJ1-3	TGTGCCAGCAGGTCTCGGGAAGCTGGAAACACCATATATTTT	CASRSREAGNTIYF